These 19 T cell receptor beta chains share one sample of origin, sequenced in a study of cytomegalovirus exposure and HLA in healthy donors. Researchers ran the PCR with 60 Vbeta and 13 Jbeta primers. Data came from immunoSEQ multiplex PCR; TCRdb stores just in-frame clones and leaves some out. Among roughly 120,000 clones listed, roughly 66% were seen once. The material sequenced was PBMCs. The source is a woman younger than 45 in good health and CMV-seronegative.

Details on this clone: The junction does not match germline at one end; this may be a read error. This chain connects TRBV5-4 to TRBJ2-1, with 9 nucleotides matching TRBD2. This CDR3 contains 16 residues. CDR1 is SGHNT, CDR2 YYREEE, per germline (reference sequence). The CDR3 DNA reads TGTGCCAGCAGCTTGGATATCGCGGGAGGGCCGGTTGAGCAGCTCTTC. It encodes CASSLDIAGGPVEQLF.

This clone was found a few times. J is TRBJ2-3 and V is TRBV28, with D perhaps TRBD2 (6 bases). This CDR3 region has 17 residues. Trimming took off 7 bases at V and 2 bases at J, with 22 bases between the two ends. CDR1 and CDR2 (germline): MDHEN, SYDVKM. The CDR3 loop reads CASTTGVGLRDTDTQYF. The CDR3 nucleotides read TGTGCCAGCACCACGGGGGTCGGACTTCGGGACACAGATACGCAGTATTTT.

V is TRBV5-1 and J is TRBJ2-2, with D possibly matching TRBD1 (5 bases). CDR1 is SGHRS, CDR2 YFSETQ, per germline. The CDR3 consists of 15 residues. Trimming pared 0 bases from V and 5 bases from J, leaving 11 bases between. The CDR3 sequence is CASSLDAGWTGELFF. CDR3 bases: TGCGCCAGCAGCTTGGATGCAGGGTGGACCGGGGAGCTGTTTTTT.

The chain combines TRBV12-2 with TRBJ2-3; whether TRBD2, the table's D call, matches the DNA was not checked. TRBV12-2 is tagged as a pseudogene. The CDR3 consists of 13 residues. The CDR3 DNA reads TGTGCAAGTCGCCCACCGTTGAGGGATACGCAGTATTTT. Its protein is CASRPPLRDTQYF.

The chain links TRBV2 to TRBJ2-7; D might be TRBD1 (6 bases). The CDR3 is 12 residues long. V lost 4 bases and J lost 2, with 6 bases in between. CDR1 and CDR2 from the germline V gene are SNHLY and FYNNEI. The CDR3 region has the DNA TGTGCCAGCAGTGGACAGGCCTACGAGCAGTACTTC. Its protein product is CASSGQAYEQYF.

The rearrangement links TRBV6-1 to TRBJ2-7; 9 bases are shared with TRBD1. The V gene's germline CDR1 is MNHNS and CDR2 SASEGT. The junction had 4 bases not matched to a gene; V was cut back by 4 bases and J by 0 bases. The CDR3 extends over 15 amino acids. The CDR3 reads CASSAGTGPSYEQYF. CDR3 nucleotides: TGTGCCAGCAGTGCAGGGACAGGGCCCTCCTACGAGCAGTACTTC.

The chain recombines TRBV29-1 with TRBJ2-4; 9 bases match TRBD1. Germline V gives CDR1 SQVTM, CDR2 ANQGSEA. With 6 bases clipped from V and 4 bases from J, the junction kept 4 bases outside the gene matches. CDR3 length: 13 residues. The CDR3 sequence: CSVTGGGKNIQYF. In nucleotides, the CDR3 is TGCAGCGTGACAGGGGGGGGAAAAAACATTCAGTACTTC. Filled out from reference TRBV29-1 and TRBJ2-4, the complete variable domain reads SAVISQKPSRDICQRGTSLTIQCQVDSQVTMMFWYRQQPGQSLTLIATANQGSEATYESGFVIDKFPISRPNLTFSTLTVSNMSPEDSSIYLCSVTGGGKNIQYFGAGTRLSVL.

This chain joins TRBV4-1 and TRBJ2-7, with D perhaps matching TRBD2 (6 bases). V was cut by 3 bases and J by 4 bases, with 16 bases left in between. The CDR3 extends over 15 amino acids. From germline, CDR1 is MGHRA and CDR2 YSYEKL. CDR3 region: CASSQIPGLTYEQYF. The CDR3 nucleotides are TGCGCCAGCAGCCAGATCCCGGGACTCACATACGAGCAGTACTTC.

The chain couples TRBV19 to TRBJ2-3; 7 nucleotides match TRBD2. The CDR3 totals 15 residues. V lost 3 bases, J lost 4 bases, and 7 bases stayed unmatched. CDR1 is LNHDA, CDR2 SQIVND, per germline (reference sequence). The CDR3 protein is CASSIGAGFADTQYF. CDR3 nucleotide sequence: TGTGCCAGTAGTATTGGAGCGGGATTCGCAGATACGCAGTATTTT.

The chain couples TRBV19 to TRBJ1-2, with 7 bases fitting TRBD1. Germline V CDR1 and CDR2: LNHDA, SQIVND (reference sequence). The length of the CDR3 is 15 residues. Trimming cost V 4 bases and J 3 bases; bases outside gene matches: 8. This CDR3 is CASSTYIQGDYGYTF. The CDR3 DNA sequence: TGTGCCAGTAGTACCTACATCCAGGGGGACTATGGCTACACCTTC.

The V and J genes are TRBV7-2 and TRBJ1-5; possibly TRBD1 for D (6 bases). Germline CDR1 reads SGHTA; CDR2 reads FQGNSA. This CDR3 region has 16 residues. V lost 5 bases and J lost 1, with 15 bases in between. CDR3 amino acids: CASSPPGQLSNQPQHF. The CDR3 DNA reads TGTGCCAGCAGCCCTCCGGGACAATTGAGCAATCAGCCCCAGCATTTT.

The table lists this clone with a few counts. This chain links TRBV27 with TRBJ1-1, with D tentatively TRBD1 (5 bases). The germline gives CDR1 MNHEY, CDR2 SMNVEV (reference sequence). CDR3 length: 17 residues. The germline V and J ends were trimmed by 5 bases and 0 bases, with 19 bases remaining between them. The CDR3 loop reads CASSPRPLSTVNTEAFF. The CDR3 DNA is TGTGCCAGCAGTCCGCGCCCCTTATCGACAGTGAACACTGAAGCTTTCTTT.

The V and J genes are TRBV14 and TRBJ2-1; TRBD2 aligns across 9 bases. Germline V gene data show CDR1 as SGHDN and CDR2 as FVKESK. The ends lost 3 bases at V and 0 bases at J; junction bases unmatched: 3. CDR3 length: 16 amino acids. The DNA of the CDR3 is TGTGCCAGCAGCCACTTAGCGGGAGTCTCCTACAATGAGCAGTTCTTC. It yields the protein CASSHLAGVSYNEQFF.

A remark on this clone: A read error may produce the germline difference seen at one junction end. This sequence joins TRBV7-7 and TRBJ2-5; 7 bases match TRBD1. Germline V gene sequence: CDR1 SSHAT, CDR2 FNYEAQ (reference sequence). This CDR3 spans 16 amino acids. CDR3 nucleotide sequence: TGTGCTAGCAGCTTAGGTACAGGGGAAAGGCAAGAGACCCAGTACTTC. Translation: CASSLGTGERQETQYF.

The V call is TRBV4-2, the J call TRBJ2-1; D possibly corresponds to TRBD2 (6 bases). The CDR3 consists of 17 residues. Germline loops: CDR1 LGHNA, CDR2 YNFKEQ. Trimming shortened V by 0 bases and J by 8 bases, and 20 bases separated the two germline ends. This CDR3 is CASSQDLGGPAVHEQFF. DNA of the CDR3: TGTGCCAGCAGCCAAGATCTCGGGGGACCCGCCGTGCATGAGCAGTTCTTC.

This clone was observed a handful of times. This rearrangement joins TRBV7-9 to TRBJ2-6, with D unresolved. The V and J ends lost 5 bases and 0 bases respectively, with 8 bases between them. Germline CDR1 reads SEHNR; CDR2 reads FQNEAQ (reference sequence). The CDR3 extends over 15 amino acids. The CDR3 DNA is TGTGCCAGCAGCGGGCAGCTCTCTGGGGCCAACGTCCTGACTTTC. Its translation is CASSGQLSGANVLTF.

V gene TRBV14 combines with J gene TRBJ1-1; D unclear. V lost 2 bases and J lost 5, with 9 bases in between. The CDR3 sequence is 13 residues long. Germline V lookup: CDR1 SGHDN, CDR2 FVKESK. Here the CDR3 reads CASSQHRRTEAFF. Here the CDR3 DNA reads TGTGCCAGCAGCCAACATAGGAGGACTGAAGCTTTCTTT.

V usage is TRBV11-1 and J usage is TRBJ1-2; the match to TRBD1 covers 10 bases. This CDR3 comprises 13 residues. Germline lookup yields CDR1 SGHAT and CDR2 FQDESV (reference sequence). J lost 6 bases, V lost 3 bases, and 1 base had no gene match. This CDR3 reads CASSLGTGDGYTF. Here the CDR3 DNA reads TGTGCCAGCAGCTTGGGGACAGGGGATGGCTACACCTTC. Filled out from reference TRBV11-1 and TRBJ1-2, the complete variable domain reads EAEVAQSPRYKITEKSQAVAFWCDPISGHATLYWYRQILGQGPELLVQFQDESVVDDSQLPKDRFSAERLKGVDSTLKIQPAELGDSAMYLCASSLGTGDGYTFGSGTRLTVV.

This chain joins TRBV28 and TRBJ1-1; a possible D gene is TRBD1 (5 bases). From germline, CDR1 is MDHEN and CDR2 SYDVKM. The CDR3 has 14 residues. V was pared by 1 base and J by 6 bases, with 12 bases between. Written as DNA, the CDR3 is TGTGCCAGCAGTTTATCAGGGAGGAGGGCTGAAGCTTTCTTT. Translated: CASSLSGRRAEAFF.